The rows below give T cell receptor beta chains drawn from one sample of a study of control samples from healthy donors and cancer patients. Data came from immunoSEQ multiplex PCR; TCRdb stores just in-frame clones and leaves some out. Among under 200,000 clones listed, 90% to 95% were seen once. Sequenced sample: blood. The receptors were sampled from a woman in her thirties or forties in good health. Both conserved end residues are part of each CDR3. The D gene is left open where the match is weak. The size field is filled for only some rows; it gives once, few, many or a size class.

NA,TRBJ2-1,NA,TRBV3-1/TRBV3-2,TGTGCCAGCAGTTTCATGAATGAGCAGTTCTTC,CASSFMNEQFF
NA,TRBJ2-2,TRBD1,TRBV19,TGTGCCTCCCTACCCGGGACAGGGCGGTCCGGGGAGCTGTTTTTT,CASLPGTGRSGELFF
NA,TRBJ1-6,TRBD1,TRBV6-2/TRBV6-3,TGTGCCAGCAGTTTGACAGGGGCGAAGTCACCCCTCCACTTT,CASSLTGAKSPLHF
NA,TRBJ1-2,TRBD1,TRBV7-2,TGTGCCAGCAGCTTGGACGGGACAGGGGGCTATGGCTACACCTTC,CASSLDGTGGYGYTF
NA,TRBJ2-7,NA,TRBV5-4,TGTGCCAGCAGTTTTCAAGGGGCGAGCTCCTACGAGCAGTACTTC,CASSFQGASSYEQYF
NA,TRBJ1-2,TRBD1,TRBV30,TGTGCCTTCGGACAGGGGGTTAACTATGGCTACACCTTC,CAFGQGVNYGYTF
NA,TRBJ1-1,TRBD1,TRBV19,TGTGCCAGTAGTATAGACGGGACAGTCGCTGAAGCTTTCTTT,CASSIDGTVAEAFF
NA,TRBJ1-1,NA,TRBV25-1,TGTGCCAGCAGTGACCTCTCTGAAGCTTTCTTT,CASSDLSEAFF
NA,TRBJ1-4,NA,TRBV25-1,TGTGCCAGCAGACCACCGGGGACAGAAAAACTGTTTTTT,CASRPPGTEKLFF
NA,TRBJ2-5,NA,TRBV7-3,TGTGCCAGCAGCTTAAACGGCAGGGAATCGGAGACCCAGTACTTC,CASSLNGRESETQYF
NA,TRBJ1-2,NA,TRBV28,TGTGCCAGCAGTACCCCAGGGGTTGCGTACTATGGCTACACCTTC,CASSTPGVAYYGYTF
NA,TRBJ1-5,NA,TRBV7-2,TGTGCCAGCAGCCGCACAGGGAGTCAGCCCCAGCATTTT,CASSRTGSQPQHF
few,TRBJ1-5,NA,TRBV27,TGTGCCAGCAGGTCTAGAACCGGACAGCCCCAGCATTTT,CASRSRTGQPQHF
NA,TRBJ1-1,NA,TRBV6-5,TGTGCCAGCAGCCCAAGCGGTTACACTGAAGCTTTCTTT,CASSPSGYTEAFF
NA,TRBJ1-4,NA,TRBV27,TGTGCCAGCAGTTTCGGGACAAGGGGTGAAAAACTGTTTTTT,CASSFGTRGEKLFF
once,TRBJ1-5,NA,TRBV4-3,TGCGCCAGCAGCCGCAACAGGGATTCCCCTTATCAGCCCCAGCATTTT,CASSRNRDSPYQPQHF
NA,TRBJ2-5,TRBD2,TRBV5-1,TGCGCCAGCAGCTTCGACGTTGGAAGCGGGGGGCCCCAAGAGACCCAGTACTTC,CASSFDVGSGGPQETQYF
few,TRBJ2-7,NA,TRBV6-2/TRBV6-3,TGTGCCAGCAGTTACTCCTACGGGGTGTCCTACGAGCAGTACTTC,CASSYSYGVSYEQYF
NA,TRBJ1-5,NA,TRBV12-3/TRBV12-4,TGTGCCAGCAGGAATCAGGGACCGCCCCAGCATTTT,CASRNQGPPQHF
NA,TRBJ1-1,NA,TRBV6-1,TGTGCCAGCAGTGAGCCAGGGTTGGCCACTGAAGCTTTCTTT,CASSEPGLATEAFF
NA,TRBJ1-1,NA,TRBV6-6,TGTGCCAGCAGTTACGGGGGGAACACTGAAGCTTTCTTT,CASSYGGNTEAFF
NA,TRBJ2-3,TRBD1,TRBV2,TGTGCCAGCAGCTGGGACAGGGGTGAAGCAGATACGCAGTATTTT,CASSWDRGEADTQYF
NA,TRBJ2-7,TRBD1,TRBV9,TGTGCCAGCAGCAAGGGACAGGACTACGAGCAGTACTTC,CASSKGQDYEQYF
NA,TRBJ1-4,NA,TRBV10-3,TGTGCCATCAGGGCAGGGGATACTAATGAAAAACTGTTTTTT,CAIRAGDTNEKLFF
NA,TRBJ1-4,NA,TRBV9,TGTGCCAGCAGCGTAGAGACCTCAAGAGAACTGTTTTTT,CASSVETSRELFF
NA,TRBJ1-3,NA,TRBV9,TGTGCCAGCAGCGCCTTTGCTCAGGTACCTGGAAACACCATATATTTT,CASSAFAQVPGNTIYF
NA,TRBJ1-5,TRBD1,TRBV19,TGTGCCAGTAATGAGGGACAGGGATCTTCTCAGCCCCAGCATTTT,CASNEGQGSSQPQHF
once,TRBJ1-6,NA,TRBV6-2/TRBV6-3,TGTGCCAGCAGTTACGTCGGGAGGAATTCACCCCTCCACTTT,CASSYVGRNSPLHF
NA,TRBJ1-2,NA,TRBV7-2,TGTGCCAGCAGCTTAAGCGGCTATGGCTACACCTTC,CASSLSGYGYTF
once,TRBJ1-2,TRBD1,TRBV4-1,TGCGCCAGCAGCCTACAGGGGAACTATGGCTACACCTTC,CASSLQGNYGYTF
NA,TRBJ2-3,NA,TRBV7-3,TGTGCCAGCAGCTTGACCGGAGATTGGGGGCCTAGCACAGATACGCAGTATTTT,CASSLTGDWGPSTDTQYF
NA,TRBJ1-4,NA,TRBV3-1/TRBV3-2,TGTGCCAGCAGCCCCGGCCAAGGGAAACTGTTTTTT,CASSPGQGKLFF
NA,TRBJ2-4,NA,TRBV6-5,TGTGCCAGCAGACTCGGACAGATAGCGTACTTC,CASRLGQIAYF